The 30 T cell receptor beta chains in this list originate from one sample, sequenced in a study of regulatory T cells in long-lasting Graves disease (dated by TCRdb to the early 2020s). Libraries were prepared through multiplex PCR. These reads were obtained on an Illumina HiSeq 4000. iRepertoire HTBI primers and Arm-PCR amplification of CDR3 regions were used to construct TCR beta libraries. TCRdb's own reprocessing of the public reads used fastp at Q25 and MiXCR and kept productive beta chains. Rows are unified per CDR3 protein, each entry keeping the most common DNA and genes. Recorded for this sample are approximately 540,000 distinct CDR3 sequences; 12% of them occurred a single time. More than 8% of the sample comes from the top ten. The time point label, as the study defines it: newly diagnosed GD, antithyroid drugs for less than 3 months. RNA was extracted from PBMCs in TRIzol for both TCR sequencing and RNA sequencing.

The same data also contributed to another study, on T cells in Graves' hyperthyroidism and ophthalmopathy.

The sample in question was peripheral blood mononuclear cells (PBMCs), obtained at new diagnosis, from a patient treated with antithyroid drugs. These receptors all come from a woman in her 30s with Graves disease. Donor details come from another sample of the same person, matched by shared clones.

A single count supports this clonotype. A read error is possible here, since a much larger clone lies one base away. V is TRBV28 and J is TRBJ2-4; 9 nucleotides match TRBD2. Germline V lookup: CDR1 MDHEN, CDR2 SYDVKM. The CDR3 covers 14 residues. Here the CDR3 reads CASIPSGKKNIQHF. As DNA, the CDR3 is TGTGCCAGCATTCCTAGCGGGAAAAAAAACATTCAGCACTTC.

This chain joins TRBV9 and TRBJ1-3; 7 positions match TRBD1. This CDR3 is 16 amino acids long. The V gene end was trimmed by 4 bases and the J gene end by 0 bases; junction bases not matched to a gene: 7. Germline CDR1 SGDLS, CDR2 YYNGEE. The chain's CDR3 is CASSPTGSISGNTIYF. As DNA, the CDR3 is TGTGCCAGCAGCCCGACAGGGTCCATCTCTGGAAACACCATATATTTT.

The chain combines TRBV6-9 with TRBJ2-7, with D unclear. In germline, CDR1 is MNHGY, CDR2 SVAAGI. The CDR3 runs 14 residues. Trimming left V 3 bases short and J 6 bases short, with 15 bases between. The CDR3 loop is CASSYDGVKGEQYF. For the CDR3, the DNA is TGTGCCAGCAGTTACGATGGGGTTAAAGGCGAGCAGTACTTC.

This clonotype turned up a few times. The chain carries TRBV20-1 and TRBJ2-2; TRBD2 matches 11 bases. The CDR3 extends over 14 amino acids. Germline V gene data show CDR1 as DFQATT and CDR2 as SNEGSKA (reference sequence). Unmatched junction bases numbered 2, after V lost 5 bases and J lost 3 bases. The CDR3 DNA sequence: TGCAGTGCTGATAGCGGGAGGGACACCGGGGAGCTGTTTTTT. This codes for CSADSGRDTGELFF.

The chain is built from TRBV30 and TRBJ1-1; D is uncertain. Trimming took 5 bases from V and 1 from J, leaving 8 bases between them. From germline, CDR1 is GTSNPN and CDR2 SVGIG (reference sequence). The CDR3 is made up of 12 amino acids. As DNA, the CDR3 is TGTGCCTGGGACCGACAGAACACTGAAGCTTTCTTT. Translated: CAWDRQNTEAFF.

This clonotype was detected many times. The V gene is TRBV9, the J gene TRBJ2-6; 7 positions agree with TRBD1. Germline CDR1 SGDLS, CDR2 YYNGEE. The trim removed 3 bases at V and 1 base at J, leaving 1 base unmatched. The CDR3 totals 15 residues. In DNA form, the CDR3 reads TGTGCCAGCAGCGCCAGGGGGTCTGGGGCCAACGTCCTGACTTTC. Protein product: CASSARGSGANVLTF.

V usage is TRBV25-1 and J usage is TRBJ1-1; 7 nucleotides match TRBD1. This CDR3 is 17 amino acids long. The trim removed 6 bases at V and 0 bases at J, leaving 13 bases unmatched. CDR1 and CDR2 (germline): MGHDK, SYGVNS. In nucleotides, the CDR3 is TGTGCCAGCAGCTCTGGGACAGCAAGCTATTTGAACACTGAAGCTTTCTTT. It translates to CASSSGTASYLNTEAFF.

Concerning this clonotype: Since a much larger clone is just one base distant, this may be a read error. This CDR3 is CATGRDRPGVETQYF. The CDR3 DNA sequence: TGTGCCACCGGCAGAGATCGGCCGGGAGTGGAGACCCAGTACTTC. The V and J genes are TRBV15 and TRBJ2-5, with D maybe TRBD2 (6 bases). CDR1 is LNHNV and CDR2 is YYDKDF in the germline V gene (reference sequence). This CDR3 comprises 15 residues.

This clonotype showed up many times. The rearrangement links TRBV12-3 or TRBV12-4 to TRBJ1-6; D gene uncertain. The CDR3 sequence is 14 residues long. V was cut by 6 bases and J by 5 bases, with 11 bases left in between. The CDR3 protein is CASRAQKNNSPLHF. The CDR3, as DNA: TGTGCCAGCAGGGCCCAGAAAAATAATTCACCCCTCCACTTT.

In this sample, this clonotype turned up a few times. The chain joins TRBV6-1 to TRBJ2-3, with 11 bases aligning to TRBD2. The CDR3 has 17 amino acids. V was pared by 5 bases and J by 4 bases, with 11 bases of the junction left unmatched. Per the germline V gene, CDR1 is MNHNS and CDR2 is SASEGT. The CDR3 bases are TGTGCCAGCAGTAACACTCATAGCGGGAGGGCAGCAGATACGCAGTATTTT. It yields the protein CASSNTHSGRAADTQYF.

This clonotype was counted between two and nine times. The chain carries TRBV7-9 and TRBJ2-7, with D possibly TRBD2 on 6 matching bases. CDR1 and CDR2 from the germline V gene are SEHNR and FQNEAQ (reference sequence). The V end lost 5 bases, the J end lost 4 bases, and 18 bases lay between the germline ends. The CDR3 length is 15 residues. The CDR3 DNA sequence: TGTGCCAGCAGCAACCGGGACTCCTGGATATACGAGCAGTACTTC. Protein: CASSNRDSWIYEQYF.

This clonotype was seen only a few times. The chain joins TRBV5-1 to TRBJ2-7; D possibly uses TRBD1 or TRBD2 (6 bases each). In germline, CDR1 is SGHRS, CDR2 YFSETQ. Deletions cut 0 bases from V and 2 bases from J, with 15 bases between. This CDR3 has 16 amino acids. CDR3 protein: CASSLAGYGGAYEQYF. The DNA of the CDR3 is TGCGCCAGCAGCTTGGCCGGGTACGGGGGCGCCTACGAGCAGTACTTC.

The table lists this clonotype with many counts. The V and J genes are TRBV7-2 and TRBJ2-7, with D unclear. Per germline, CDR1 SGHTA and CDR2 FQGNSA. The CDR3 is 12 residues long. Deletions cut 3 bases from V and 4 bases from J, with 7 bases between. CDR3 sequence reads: CASSLPTYEQYF. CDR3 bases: TGTGCCAGCAGCTTGCCTACGTACGAGCAGTACTTC.

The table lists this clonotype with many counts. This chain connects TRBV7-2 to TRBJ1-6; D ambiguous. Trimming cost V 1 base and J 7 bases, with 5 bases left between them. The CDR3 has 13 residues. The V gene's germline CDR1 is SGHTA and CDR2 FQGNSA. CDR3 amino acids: CASSLVGNSPLHF. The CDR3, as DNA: TGTGCCAGCAGCTTAGTTGGAAATTCACCCCTCCACTTT.

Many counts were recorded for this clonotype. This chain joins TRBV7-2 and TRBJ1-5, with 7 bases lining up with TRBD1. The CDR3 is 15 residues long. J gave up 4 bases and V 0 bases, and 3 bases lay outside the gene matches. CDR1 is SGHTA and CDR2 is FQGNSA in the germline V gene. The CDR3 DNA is TGTGCCAGCAGCTTAGCTCAGGGGGAGAATCAGCCCCAGCATTTT. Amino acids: CASSLAQGENQPQHF. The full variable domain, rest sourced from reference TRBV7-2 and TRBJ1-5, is GAGVSQSPSNKVTEKGKDVELRCDPISGHTALYWYRQSLGQGLEFLIYFQGNSAPDKSGLPSDRFSAERTGGSVSTLTIQRTQQEDSAVYLCASSLAQGENQPQHFGDGTRLSIL.

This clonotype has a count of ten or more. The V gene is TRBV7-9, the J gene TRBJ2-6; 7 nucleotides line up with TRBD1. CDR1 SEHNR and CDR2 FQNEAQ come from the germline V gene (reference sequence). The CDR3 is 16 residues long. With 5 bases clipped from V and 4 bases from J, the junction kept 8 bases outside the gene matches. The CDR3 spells CASSIQGTVGANVLTF. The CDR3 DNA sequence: TGTGCCAGCAGCATACAGGGGACGGTCGGGGCCAACGTCCTGACTTTC.

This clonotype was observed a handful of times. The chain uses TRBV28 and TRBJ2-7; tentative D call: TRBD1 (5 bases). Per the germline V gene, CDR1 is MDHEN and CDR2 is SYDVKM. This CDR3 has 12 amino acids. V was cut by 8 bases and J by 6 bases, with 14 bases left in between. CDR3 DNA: TGTGCCAGCCAAAGCCAGGGAAGCGAGCAGTACTTC. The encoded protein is CASQSQGSEQYF.

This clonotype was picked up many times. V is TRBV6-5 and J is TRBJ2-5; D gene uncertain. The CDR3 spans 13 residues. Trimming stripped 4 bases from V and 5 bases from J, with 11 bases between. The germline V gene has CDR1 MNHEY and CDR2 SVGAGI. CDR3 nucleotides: TGTGCCAGCAGTTCTCCTAGTGCGGAGACCCAGTACTTC. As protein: CASSSPSAETQYF.

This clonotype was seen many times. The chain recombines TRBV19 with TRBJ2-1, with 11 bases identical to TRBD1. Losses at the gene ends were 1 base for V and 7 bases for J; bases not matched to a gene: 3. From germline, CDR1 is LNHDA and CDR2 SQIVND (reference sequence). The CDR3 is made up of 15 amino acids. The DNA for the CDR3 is TGTGCCAGTAGTATAGGCGGACAGGGGGCGAATGAGCAGTTCTTC. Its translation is CASSIGGQGANEQFF.

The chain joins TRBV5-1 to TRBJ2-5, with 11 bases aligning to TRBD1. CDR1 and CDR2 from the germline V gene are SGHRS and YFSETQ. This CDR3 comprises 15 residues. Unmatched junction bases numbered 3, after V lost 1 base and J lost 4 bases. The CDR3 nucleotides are TGCGCCAGCAGCTTGAGGACAGGGGGCGGAGAGACCCAGTACTTC. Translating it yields CASSLRTGGGETQYF.

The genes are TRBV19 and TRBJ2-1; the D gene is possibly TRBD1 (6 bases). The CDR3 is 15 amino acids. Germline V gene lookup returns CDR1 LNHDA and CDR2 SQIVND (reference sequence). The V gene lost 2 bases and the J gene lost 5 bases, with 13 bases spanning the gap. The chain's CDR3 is CASSIKQGIDNEQFF. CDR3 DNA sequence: TGTGCCAGTAGTATAAAACAGGGTATAGACAATGAGCAGTTCTTC.

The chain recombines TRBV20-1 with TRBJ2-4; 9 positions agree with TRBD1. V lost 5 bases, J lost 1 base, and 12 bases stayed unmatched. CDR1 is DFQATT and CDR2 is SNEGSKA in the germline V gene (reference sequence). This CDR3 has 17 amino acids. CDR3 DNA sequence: TGCAGTGCTCCTCCCGGGACAGGGTTGCTGGCCAAAAACATTCAGTACTTC. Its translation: CSAPPGTGLLAKNIQYF.

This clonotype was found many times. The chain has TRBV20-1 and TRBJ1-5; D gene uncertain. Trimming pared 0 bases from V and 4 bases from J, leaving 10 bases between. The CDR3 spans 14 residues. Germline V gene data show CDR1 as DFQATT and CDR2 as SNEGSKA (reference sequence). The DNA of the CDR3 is TGCAGTGCTAGAGATTGGGCCGAAAATCAGCCCCAGCATTTT. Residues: CSARDWAENQPQHF.

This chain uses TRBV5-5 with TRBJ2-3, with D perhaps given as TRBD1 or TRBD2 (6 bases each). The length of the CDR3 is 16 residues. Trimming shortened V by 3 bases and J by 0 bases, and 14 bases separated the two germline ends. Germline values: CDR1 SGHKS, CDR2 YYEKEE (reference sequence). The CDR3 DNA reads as TGTGCCAGCAGCTGGGGGGCAGGGGCTAGCACAGATACGCAGTATTTT. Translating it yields CASSWGAGASTDTQYF.

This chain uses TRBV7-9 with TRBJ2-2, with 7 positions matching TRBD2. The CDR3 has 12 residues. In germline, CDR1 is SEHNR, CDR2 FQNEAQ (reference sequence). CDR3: CAIQRGTGELFF. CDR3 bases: TGTGCAATCCAGCGGGGCACCGGGGAGCTGTTTTTT.

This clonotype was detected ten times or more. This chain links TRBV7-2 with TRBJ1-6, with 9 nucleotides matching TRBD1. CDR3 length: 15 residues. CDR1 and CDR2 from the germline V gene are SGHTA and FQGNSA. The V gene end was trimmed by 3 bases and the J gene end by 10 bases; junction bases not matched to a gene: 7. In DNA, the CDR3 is TGTGCCAGCAGCTTCCGGGACAGGGTCCAATCACCCCTCCACTTT. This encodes CASSFRDRVQSPLHF.

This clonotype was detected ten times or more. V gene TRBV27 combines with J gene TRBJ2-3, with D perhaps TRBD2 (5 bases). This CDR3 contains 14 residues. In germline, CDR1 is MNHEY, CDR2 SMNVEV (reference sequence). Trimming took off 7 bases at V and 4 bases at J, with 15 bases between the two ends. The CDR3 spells CASMLRVRPDTQYF. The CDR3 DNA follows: TGTGCCAGCATGTTGCGGGTGAGGCCAGATACGCAGTATTTT.

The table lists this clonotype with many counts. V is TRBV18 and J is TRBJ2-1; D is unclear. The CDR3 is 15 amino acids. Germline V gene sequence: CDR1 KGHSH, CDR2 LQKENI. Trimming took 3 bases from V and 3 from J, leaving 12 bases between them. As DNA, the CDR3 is TGTGCCAGCTCACCCACGGCCTCGGTCTACAATGAGCAGTTCTTC. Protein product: CASSPTASVYNEQFF.

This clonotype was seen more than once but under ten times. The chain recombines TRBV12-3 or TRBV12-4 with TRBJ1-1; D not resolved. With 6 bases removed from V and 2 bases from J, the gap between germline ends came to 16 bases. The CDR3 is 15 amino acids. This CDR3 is CASSPKLARNTEAFF. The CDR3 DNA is TGTGCCAGCAGCCCCAAACTCGCGAGAAACACTGAAGCTTTCTTT.

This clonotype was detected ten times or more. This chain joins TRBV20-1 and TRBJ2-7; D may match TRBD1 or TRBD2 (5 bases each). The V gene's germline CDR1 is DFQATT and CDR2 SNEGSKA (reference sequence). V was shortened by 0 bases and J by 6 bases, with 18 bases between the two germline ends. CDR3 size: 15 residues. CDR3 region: CSARDVTGPYLEQYF. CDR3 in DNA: TGCAGTGCTAGAGATGTGACGGGGCCTTATCTCGAGCAGTACTTC.